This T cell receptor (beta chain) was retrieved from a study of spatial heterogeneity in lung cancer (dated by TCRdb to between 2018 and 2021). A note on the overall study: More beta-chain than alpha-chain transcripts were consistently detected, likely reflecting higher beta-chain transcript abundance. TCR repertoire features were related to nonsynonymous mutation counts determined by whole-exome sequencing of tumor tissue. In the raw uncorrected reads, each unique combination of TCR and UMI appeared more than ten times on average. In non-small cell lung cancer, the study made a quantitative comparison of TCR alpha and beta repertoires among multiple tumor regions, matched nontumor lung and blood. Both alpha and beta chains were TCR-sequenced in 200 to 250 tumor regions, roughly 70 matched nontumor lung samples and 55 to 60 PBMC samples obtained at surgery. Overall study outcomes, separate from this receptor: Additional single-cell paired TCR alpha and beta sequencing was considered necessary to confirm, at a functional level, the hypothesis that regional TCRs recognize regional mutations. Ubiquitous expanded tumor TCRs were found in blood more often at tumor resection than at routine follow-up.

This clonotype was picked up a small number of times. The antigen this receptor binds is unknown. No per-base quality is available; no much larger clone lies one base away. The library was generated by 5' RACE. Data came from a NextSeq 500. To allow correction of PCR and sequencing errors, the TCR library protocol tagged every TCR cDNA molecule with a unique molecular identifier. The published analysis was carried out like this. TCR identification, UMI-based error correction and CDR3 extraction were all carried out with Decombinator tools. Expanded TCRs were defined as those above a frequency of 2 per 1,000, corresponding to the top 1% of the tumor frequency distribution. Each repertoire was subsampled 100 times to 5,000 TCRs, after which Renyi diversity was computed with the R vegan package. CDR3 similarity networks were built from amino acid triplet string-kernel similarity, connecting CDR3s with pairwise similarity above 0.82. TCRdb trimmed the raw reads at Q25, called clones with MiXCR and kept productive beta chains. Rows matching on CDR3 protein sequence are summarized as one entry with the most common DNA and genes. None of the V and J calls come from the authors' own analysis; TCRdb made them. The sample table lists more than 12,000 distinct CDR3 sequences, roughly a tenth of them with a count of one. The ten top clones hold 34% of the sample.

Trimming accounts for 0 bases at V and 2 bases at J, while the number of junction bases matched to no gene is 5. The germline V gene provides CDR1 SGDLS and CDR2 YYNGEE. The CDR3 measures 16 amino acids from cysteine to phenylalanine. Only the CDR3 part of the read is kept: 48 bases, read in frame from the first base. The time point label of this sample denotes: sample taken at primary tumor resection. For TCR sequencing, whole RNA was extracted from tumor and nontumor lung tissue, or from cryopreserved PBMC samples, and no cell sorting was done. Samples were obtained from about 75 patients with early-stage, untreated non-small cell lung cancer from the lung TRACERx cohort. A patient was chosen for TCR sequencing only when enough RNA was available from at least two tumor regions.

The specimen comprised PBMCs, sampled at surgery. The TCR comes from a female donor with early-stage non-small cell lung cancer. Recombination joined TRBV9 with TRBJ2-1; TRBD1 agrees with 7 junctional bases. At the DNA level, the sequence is TGTGCCAGCAGCGTAGTTGGGCAGGGGGCCTACAATGAGCAGTTCTTC. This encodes CASSVVGQGAYNEQFF.